This T cell receptor beta chain was obtained from a study of regulatory T cells in long-lasting Graves disease. This clonotype was seen ten or more times. The antigen remains undetermined. For TCR beta, libraries came from iRepertoire HTBI primers and Arm-PCR of CDR3 regions. TCRdb independently ran MiXCR on the multiplex PCR reads; one entry per CDR3 protein. The sample lists 300,000 to 500,000 distinct CDR3 sequences; 20% were seen once. The CDR3 loop spans 15 amino acids. Trimming stripped 3 bases from V and 0 bases from J, with 12 bases between. Germline loops: CDR1 MDHEN, CDR2 SYDVKM. Indicated time point: persistent/refractory GD, antithyroid drugs over 5 years with positive TRAb. PBMC-derived RNA was used for the TCR library. Study-wide results and limits: Favored gene segments in persistent disease were TRBV28, TRBJ1-2 and TRBJ2-5.

The TCR was taken from a female donor with Graves disease. The V gene is TRBV28, the J gene TRBJ2-7; D may correspond to TRBD1 or TRBD2 (5 bases each). Sequencing was performed on peripheral blood mononuclear cells (PBMCs), taken when the disease was refractory, from a patient treated with antithyroid drugs. The CDR3 region is CASSLGDGFSYEQYF. The CDR3 DNA reads TGTGCCAGCAGTTTGGGGGACGGATTCTCCTACGAGCAGTACTTC.